This TCR beta chain was recovered during a study of T cell repertoires in cytomegalovirus infection. Overall study: HLA-C-restricted CMV epitopes, recently identified, and well-studied HLA-B-restricted ones were used by the study. A matching HLA type, together with CMV infection, was signaled by public TCR beta signatures. The study, taken as a whole, reports: Within the response measured ex vivo, HLA-C-restricted CMV-specific TCR beta clonotypes were dominant. Of the TCR beta families, the public ones yielded a cumulative frequency that identified carriers of CMV plus the relevant HLA.

TCRdb re-analysed the reads in MiXCR, keeping a single row per CDR3 protein. This table has about 900,000 distinct CDR3 sequences, about a third appearing once. As concerns this clonotype: What it binds is unknown.

J was trimmed by 3 bases and V by 0 bases; bases with no gene match: 4. The length of the CDR3 is 16 residues. CDR1 is LGHDT, CDR2 YNNKEL, per germline (reference sequence). The rearrangement uses TRBV3-1 and TRBJ2-1, with TRBD2 matching 8 bases. The specimen was cultured CD8+ T cells from PBMCs, collected from culture after CMV antigen stimulation. This receptor was taken from a human donor in good health (CMV status not recorded). Some clones in this sample may be carry-over from other donors' samples. The CDR3 is CASSQDELAVYNEQFF. The CDR3 nucleotides read TGTGCCAGCAGCCAAGATGAACTAGCGGTCTACAATGAGCAGTTCTTC.